These T cell receptor beta chains were read from a single sample in a study of CD8+ T cells in alopecia areata. Sequencing was performed with immunoSEQ multiplex PCR; in TCRdb, only in-frame clones are kept and a portion is missing. Among 200,000 to 250,000 clones, more than 30% were seen once, and the ten largest hold roughly 0.45%. Source: CD4+ T cells sorted from blood, taken between weeks 30 and 35, from a patient treated with tofacitinib. The receptors come from a human donor with alopecia areata. The CDR3 runs from the conserved cysteine through the conserved F or W. Fields, in order: clone size, D gene, V gene, J gene, CDR3 DNA, CDR3 protein. A D gene is named only where the DNA matches it firmly. Clone size appears in some rows only: once, few, many, or a class for an expanded clone.

-	-	TRBV7-9	TRBJ2-3	TGTGCCAGTGGGGAGAGAGATACGCAGTATTTT	CASGERDTQYF
few	TRBD1	TRBV18	TRBJ1-1	TGTGCCAGCTCACTTACAGGGGACACTGAAGCTTTCTTT	CASSLTGDTEAFF
-	-	TRBV7-7	TRBJ2-2	TGTGCCAGCAGCTTAGAGGGCTTCACCGGGGAGCTGTTTTTT	CASSLEGFTGELFF
few	-	TRBV5-6	TRBJ1-4	TGTGCCAGCAGCTATCCAGGGGATGCTAATGAAAAACTGTTTTTT	CASSYPGDANEKLFF
-	-	TRBV29-1	TRBJ1-1	TGCAGCGCAAAAAGGACAGCGATAAACACTGAAGCTTTCTTT	CSAKRTAINTEAFF
few	-	TRBV10-3	TRBJ2-4	TGTGCCATCAGTGACCCCGGGCTCACGGGCATTCAGTACTTC	CAISDPGLTGIQYF
-	TRBD1	TRBV7-3	TRBJ1-5	TGTGCCAGCAGCTTGGCTCTCGGAAGGGGGCACAATCAGCCCCAGCATTTT	CASSLALGRGHNQPQHF
-	TRBD1	TRBV6-6	TRBJ1-2	TGTGCCAGCCGGGACAGTTCGTATGGCTACACCTTC	CASRDSSYGYTF
once	-	TRBV7-3	TRBJ1-2	TGTGCCAGCAGCTTATTCGGAGGCGGTGGCTACACCTTC	CASSLFGGGGYTF
-	TRBD1	TRBV29-1	TRBJ2-2	TGCAGCGTCGTGGACAGGCCCCACACCGGGGAGCTGTTTTTT	CSVVDRPHTGELFF
few	-	TRBV2	TRBJ2-3	TGTGCCAGCAGTGAACAGATGCTTAGCACAGATACGCAGTATTTT	CASSEQMLSTDTQYF
few	-	TRBV30	TRBJ2-3	TGTGCCTGGAGTGCAATTGGCAGTTCCACGCAGTATTTT	CAWSAIGSSTQYF
-	-	TRBV7-9	TRBJ2-2	TGTGCCAGCAGCTTATTATCAGGGGTCAACACCGGGGAGCTGTTTTTT	CASSLLSGVNTGELFF
-	-	TRBV30	TRBJ2-7	TGTGCCTGGAGTGTCTATGGCTACGAGCAGTACTTC	CAWSVYGYEQYF
-	TRBD1	TRBV2	TRBJ1-4	TGTGCCAGCAGTGGACAGGGGGCTGGTGAAAAACTGTTTTTT	CASSGQGAGEKLFF
-	TRBD1	TRBV29-1	TRBJ1-2	TGCAGCGTTCGGGACAGGGACAACTATGGCTACACCTTC	CSVRDRDNYGYTF
few	-	TRBV27	TRBJ1-1	TGTGCCAGCAGTTCGGACAGCGCGGGCAAGGCTTTCTTT	CASSSDSAGKAFF
-	-	TRBV5-4	TRBJ1-6	TGTGCCAGCCGCCTCCTCGGCGGTGATTCACCCCTCCACTTT	CASRLLGGDSPLHF
-	-	TRBV7-9	TRBJ2-1	TGTGCCAGCAGCTTAGCGGGAGGCCGCTCCTACAATGAGCAGTTCTTC	CASSLAGGRSYNEQFF
few	TRBD2	TRBV18	TRBJ2-5	TGTGCCAGCTCACCATATTTAGCGGGAGGACAAGAGACCCAGTACTTC	CASSPYLAGGQETQYF
-	-	TRBV5-1	TRBJ1-1	TGCGCCAGCAGCTTGGCGGGGGTTCAGAACACTGAAGCTTTCTTT	CASSLAGVQNTEAFF
-	TRBD2	TRBV7-3	TRBJ2-3	TGTGCCAGCAGCCAGACTAGCGGAAGCACAGATACGCAGTATTTT	CASSQTSGSTDTQYF
once	-	TRBV30	TRBJ1-5	TGTGCCTACCGACGGGGAAGCAATCAGCCCCAGCATTTT	CAYRRGSNQPQHF
-	-	TRBV25-1	TRBJ2-3	TGTGCCACCGCGGGGAGTGGAGGCACAGATACGCAGTATTTT	CATAGSGGTDTQYF
few	TRBD1	TRBV9	TRBJ1-1	TGTGCCAGCAGCGTAGGGGGACAGGCGAACACTGAAGCTTTCTTT	CASSVGGQANTEAFF
-	-	TRBV7-9	TRBJ2-7	TGTGCCAGCAGCTTGCGACAGGAGAGCTACGAGCAGTACTTC	CASSLRQESYEQYF
-	TRBD2	TRBV6-6	TRBJ2-3	TGTGCCAGCATGGGTAGCGGGACTCATACGCAGTATTTT	CASMGSGTHTQYF
-	-	TRBV6-6	TRBJ1-2	TGTGCCAGCACAACATTCGCAGGGATCAGCTATGGCTACACCTTC	CASTTFAGISYGYTF
-	TRBD1	TRBV6-1	TRBJ2-3	TGTGCCAGCAGGAGGACAGGGACTAGCACAGATACGCAGTATTTT	CASRRTGTSTDTQYF
-	-	TRBV29-1	TRBJ1-2	TGCAGCGTTGTCAGAGCTAACTATGGCTACACCTTC	CSVVRANYGYTF
few	-	TRBV30	TRBJ1-1	TGTGCCTGGAGTGTAAAAGGGAGCGCTGAAGCTTTCTTT	CAWSVKGSAEAFF
-	TRBD1	TRBV6-5	TRBJ2-1	TGTGCCAGCAGTTACCGGACAGGGAGGAATGAGCAGTTCTTC	CASSYRTGRNEQFF
few	-	TRBV27	TRBJ2-7	TGTGCCAGCAGTCCCTTACGCGCTGCCAGGGGGGCCATGACAGGGGAGCAGTACTTC	CASSPLRAARGAMTGEQYF
-	TRBD1	TRBV6-5	TRBJ1-2	TGTGCCAGCGGCATTATGGGGACAGGGATCTATGGCTACACCTTC	CASGIMGTGIYGYTF
-	TRBD2	TRBV30	TRBJ2-2	TGTGCCTGGAAGGGGCTAGCGGGAGGCACCGGGGAGCTGTTTTTT	CAWKGLAGGTGELFF
-	TRBD1	TRBV11-2	TRBJ2-1	TGTGCCAGCAGCCCTCGGGACAGAGACAATGAGCAGTTCTTC	CASSPRDRDNEQFF
-	-	TRBV29-1	TRBJ1-1	TGCAGCGGCGGGGAGGAGGTATACACTGAAGCTTTCTTT	CSGGEEVYTEAFF
-	TRBD2	TRBV4-1	TRBJ2-1	TGCGCCAGCAGCCCCGGACTAGCGGGAAGCTCCTACAATGAGCAGTTCTTC	CASSPGLAGSSYNEQFF
-	-	TRBV7-2	TRBJ1-2	TGTGCCAGCAGCTTAGAGTCCCAGGTCTCGTACGGCTACACCTTC	CASSLESQVSYGYTF
few	TRBD2	TRBV6-5	TRBJ2-1	TGTGCCAGCAGTTTGCTCGGGACTAGCGGGAGGGTTCCTTCGTTCTTC	CASSLLGTSGRVPSFF
-	-	TRBV5-1	TRBJ2-5	TGCGCCAGCAGCACCGAAGAGACCCAGTACTTC	CASSTEETQYF
-	-	TRBV19	TRBJ2-2	TGTGCCAGCCCCGACTGCTTGAGCGGGCCTAACGGGGAGCTGTTTTTT	CASPDCLSGPNGELFF
few	-	TRBV6-5	TRBJ1-2	TGTGCCAGCGGGACGGTCTATGGCTACACCTTC	CASGTVYGYTF
-	-	TRBV7-8	TRBJ2-2	TGTGCCAGCAGCTTAGCTCACCAGGCCTACACCGGGGAGCTGTTTTTT	CASSLAHQAYTGELFF
once	-	TRBV5-4	TRBJ2-5	TGTGCCAGCAGCCCCGCCCTAGCCGGGGAGACCCAGTACTTC	CASSPALAGETQYF
-	-	TRBV18	TRBJ1-1	TGTGCCAGCTCACCACCGCAGGTTGGCACTGAAGCTTTCTTT	CASSPPQVGTEAFF
-	TRBD1	TRBV7-6	TRBJ1-1	TGTGCCAGCAGCTTACTGTCGCCGGGACAGGGAAACACTGAAGCTTTCTTT	CASSLLSPGQGNTEAFF
-	-	TRBV7-9	TRBJ1-2	TGTGCCAGCAGCTTCACAGCAGTCTATGGCTACACCTTC	CASSFTAVYGYTF